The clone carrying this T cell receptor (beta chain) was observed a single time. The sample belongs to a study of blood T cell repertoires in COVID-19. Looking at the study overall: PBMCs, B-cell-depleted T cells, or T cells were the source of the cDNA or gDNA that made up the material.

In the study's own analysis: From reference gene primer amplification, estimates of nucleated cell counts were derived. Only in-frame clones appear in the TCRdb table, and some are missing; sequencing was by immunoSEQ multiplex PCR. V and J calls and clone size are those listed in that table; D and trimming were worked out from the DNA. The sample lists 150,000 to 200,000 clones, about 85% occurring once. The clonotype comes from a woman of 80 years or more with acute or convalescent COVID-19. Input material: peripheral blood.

DNA of the CDR3: TGCGCCAGCAGCTTGAGGGGCCCCTGGCCCCAGCATTTT. Protein: CASSLRGPWPQHF. The chain carries TRBV5-1 and TRBJ1-5; tentative D call: TRBD1 (5 bases). The CDR3 is 13 residues long. Trimming took off 1 base at V and 9 bases at J, with 11 bases between the two ends. Looked up from germline, CDR1 is SGHRS and CDR2 is YFSETQ.